This T cell receptor (beta chain) was identified in a study of blood T cell repertoires in COVID-19. Across the study: Samples taken during acute and convalescent COVID-19 were collected in the United States, Italy and Spain. PBMCs, B-cell-depleted T cells, or T cells were the source of the cDNA or gDNA that made up the material.

The CDR3 length is 16 residues. Looked up from germline, CDR1 is LNHDA and CDR2 is SQIVND (reference sequence). V lost 5 bases to trimming and J lost 0 bases, with 11 bases between them. Only in-frame clones appear in the TCRdb table, and some are missing; sequencing was by immunoSEQ multiplex PCR. Here the sample spans more than 95,000 clones, 83% being singletons. The chain uses TRBV19 and TRBJ1-6, with D perhaps matching TRBD1 (5 bases). Material for sequencing was peripheral blood. This TCR was sampled from a man younger than 40 with acute or convalescent COVID-19. CDR3 amino acids: CASSQDTSSYNSPLHF. CDR3 nucleotides: TGTGCCAGTAGTCAGGACACGAGCTCCTATAATTCACCCCTCCACTTT.